Presented here are 5 T cell receptor beta chains from one specimen sequenced in a study of graft-versus-host responses after intestinal transplantation. Only in-frame clones appear in the TCRdb table, and some are missing; sequencing was by immunoSEQ multiplex PCR. This table has about 10,000 clones, around nine tenths appearing once. The sample in question was PBMCs, obtained 230 to 250 days after intestinal transplant. These receptors originate from a human patient who received an intestinal transplant, so some T cells may come from the graft donor.

The V and J genes are TRBV6-4 and TRBJ2-2; D ambiguous. The V end was cut by 0 bases, the J end by 5 bases, with 4 bases between. The CDR3 sequence is 13 residues long. CDR1 and CDR2 from the germline V gene are MRHNA and SNTAGT. The CDR3 DNA reads TGTGCCAGCAGTGACTCGACTACCGGGGAGCTGTTTTTT. It yields the protein CASSDSTTGELFF.

V is TRBV5-4 and J is TRBJ2-7; D is possibly TRBD1 (6 bases). The CDR3 has 15 residues. V shed 4 bases and J shed 2 bases, with 16 bases lying between them. The germline V gene has CDR1 SGHNT and CDR2 YYREEE (reference sequence). The CDR3 DNA is TGTGCCAGCAGCCAATATAGGGGGTCAACCTACGAGCAGTACTTC. Its translation: CASSQYRGSTYEQYF.

This rearrangement joins TRBV18 to TRBJ1-3; a possible D gene is TRBD1 (5 bases). Trimming removed 3 bases at V and 0 bases at J, with 9 bases between. Germline CDR1 and CDR2: KGHSH and LQKENI. CDR3 length: 15 amino acids. The CDR3 nucleotides read TGTGCCAGCTCACCGGGACGAAGCTCTGGAAACACCATATATTTT. Its protein is CASSPGRSSGNTIYF.

The chain has TRBV19 and TRBJ2-3; no firm D call. Trimming left V 6 bases short and J 3 bases short, with 10 bases between. The CDR3 is 13 amino acids. Germline loops: CDR1 LNHDA, CDR2 SQIVND (reference sequence). For the CDR3, the DNA is TGTGCCAGTAGGCCAGGTTGGACAGATACGCAGTATTTT. Translation: CASRPGWTDTQYF. Combining the CDR3 with reference TRBV19 and TRBJ2-3 gives the whole variable domain DGGITQSPKYLFRKEGQNVTLSCEQNLNHDAMYWYRQDPGQGLRLIYYSQIVNDFQKGDIAEGYSVSREKKESFPLTVTSAQKNPTAFYLCASRPGWTDTQYFGPGTRLTVL.

The J gene is TRBJ2-4, the V gene TRBV27; TRBD2 matches 9 bases. Unmatched junction bases numbered 10, after V lost 2 bases and J lost 8 bases. Germline V gene lookup returns CDR1 MNHEY and CDR2 SMNVEV (reference sequence). The CDR3 covers 16 residues. Written as DNA, the CDR3 is TGTGCCAGCAGTTTAATCCCTGGTAGCGGGAGTGACATTCAGTACTTC. It specifies CASSLIPGSGSDIQYF.